This T cell receptor beta chain was obtained from a study of T cell clonality in common variable immunodeficiency. Clones were read by immunoSEQ multiplex PCR, and TCRdb kept only the in-frame ones, dropping some. The sample presents around 42,000 clones, none singletons. Study conclusions and caveats: Fewer deletions and N-nucleotide insertions were reportedly seen in common variable immunodeficiency TCR beta sequences.

The germline V gene encodes CDR1 DFQATT and CDR2 SNEGSKA (reference sequence). This CDR3 has 17 residues. The V segment lost 5 bases and the J segment 4 bases; nucleotides outside the gene matches: 15. This clone was observed at least ten times. Its antigen remains unidentified. The read gets to within 3 residues of the CDR3 end, and the germline J gene fills in the rest. This sequence was found in a human donor with common variable immunodeficiency. Sequencing input: peripheral blood mononuclear cells. The chain couples TRBV20-1 to TRBJ2-4, with TRBD2 identical over 9 bases. CDR3 DNA (partial): TGCAGTGCTGGGGGGATTAGGACTAGCGCCATTAAAAACATT. Translated: CSAGGIRTSAIKNI. The whole CDR3 protein is CSAGGIRTSAIKNIQYF.